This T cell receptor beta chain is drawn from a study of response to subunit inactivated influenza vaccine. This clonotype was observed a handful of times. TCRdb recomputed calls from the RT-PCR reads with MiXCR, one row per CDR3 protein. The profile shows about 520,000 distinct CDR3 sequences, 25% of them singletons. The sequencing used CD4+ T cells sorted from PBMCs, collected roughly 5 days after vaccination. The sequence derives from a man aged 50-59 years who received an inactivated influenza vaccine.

The CDR3 is CASRAGTSGTDTQYF. CDR3 sequence (DNA): TGTGCCAGCAGAGCCGGGACTAGCGGCACAGATACGCAGTATTTT. The rearrangement joins TRBV12-3 or TRBV12-4 to TRBJ2-3; 10 positions agree with TRBD2. The CDR3 has 15 amino acids. J gave up 1 base and V 6 bases, and 4 bases lay outside the gene matches.